This T cell receptor beta chain comes out of a study of shared clonotypes between healthy human individuals. The authors divided CD4+ cells into CD45RA+ naive and CD45RA-negative memory subsets. Germline-derived CDR1 and CDR2 are MDHEN and SYDVKM. The CDR3 runs 12 residues. Trimming pared 2 bases from V and 9 bases from J, leaving 8 bases between. How the authors handled the data: ImmunoSEQ only sent back junction sequences with no quality scores, so filtering was done differently. Assay: immunoSEQ multiplex PCR; the TCRdb copy retains only in-frame clones and omits some. V and J calls plus clone size are reproduced from that table; the DNA served to infer D and trimming. The table has 800,000 to 1,200,000 clones, 75% to 85% seen once.

This sequence originates from a man younger than 35 in good health. Some clones in this sample may be carry-over from other donors' samples. The specimen sequenced was memory CD4+ T cells from PBMCs. Subset indicated: CD45RA-negative fraction. V usage is TRBV28 and J usage is TRBJ2-1; D gene uncertain. The CDR3 coding sequence is TGTGCCAGCAGTTTAGCCCAATTTGAGCAGTTCTTC. Translation: CASSLAQFEQFF.